The 17 T cell receptor beta chains reported below all come from one sample, sequenced in a study of blood T cell repertoires in COVID-19. TCRdb's copy holds only in-frame clones and misses some; the assay was immunoSEQ multiplex PCR. The sample has 180,000 or so clones; around 81% are singletons. The sequenced sample consisted of peripheral blood. These receptor sequences come from a woman aged 40-49 years with COVID-19, enrolled during active disease.

This clone was observed a handful of times. This chain uses TRBV7-9 with TRBJ2-1; 11 nucleotides align to TRBD2. Trimming cost V 4 bases and J 6 bases; bases outside gene matches: 8. The CDR3 contains 16 residues. CDR1 is SEHNR and CDR2 is FQNEAQ in the germline V gene (reference sequence). Here the CDR3 DNA reads TGTGCCAGCAGCTCCCCGACTAGCGGGGCTTTCAATGAGCAGTTCTTC. Translating it yields CASSSPTSGAFNEQFF.

This rearrangement joins TRBV3-1 (or the pseudogene TRBV3-2) to TRBJ2-5; D is perhaps TRBD2 (5 bases). CDR1 and CDR2 (germline): LGHDT, YNNKEL (reference sequence). V was shortened by 6 bases and J by 1 base, with 9 bases between the two germline ends. The CDR3 is 13 residues long. The CDR3 here is CASRPSGQETQYF. The CDR3 DNA follows: TGTGCCAGCAGACCCAGCGGCCAAGAGACCCAGTACTTC.

The rearrangement joins TRBV24-1 to TRBJ2-1; D perhaps matches TRBD1 (6 bases). The V gene lost 3 bases and the J gene lost 6 bases, with 11 bases spanning the gap. This CDR3 has 14 residues. Germline assignment: CDR1 KGHDR and CDR2 SFDVKD. The CDR3 region is CATSDVSRGNEQFF. CDR3 in DNA: TGTGCCACCAGTGATGTTTCCAGGGGCAATGAGCAGTTCTTC.

The chain employs TRBV27 and TRBJ1-4; 7 nucleotides match TRBD1. The CDR3 contains 17 residues. The germline V gene encodes CDR1 MNHEY and CDR2 SMNVEV (reference sequence). V shed 2 bases, J shed 7 bases, and the junction held 13 bases outside the gene matches. CDR3 nucleotides: TGTGCCAGCAGTTTAGAAGGTGGAACAGGGGTTAGTGAAAAACTGTTTTTT. Translation: CASSLEGGTGVSEKLFF.

J is TRBJ2-1 and V is TRBV11-2, with 10 nucleotides matching TRBD2. CDR3 length equals 14 residues. The ends lost 8 bases at V and 11 bases at J; junction bases unmatched: 12. Germline-derived CDR1 and CDR2 are SGHAT and FQNNGV. CDR3 bases: TGTGCCAGCTGGAGGGGGCTAGCGGGAGAGCAGCAGTTCTTC. Translation: CASWRGLAGEQQFF.

The chain couples TRBV18 to TRBJ2-2; 7 bases map to TRBD2. Per germline, CDR1 KGHSH and CDR2 LQKENI. The CDR3 covers 15 residues. After removal of 6 bases from V and 5 bases from J, the junction contained 9 bases not matched to a gene. CDR3 DNA: TGTGCCAGCTCCCCGCCGGGACTATCGACCGGGGAGCTGTTTTTT. Translating it yields CASSPPGLSTGELFF.

This chain uses TRBV11-3 with TRBJ2-2, with 10 bases fitting TRBD1. V lost 2 bases, J lost 6 bases, and 3 bases stayed unmatched. From germline, CDR1 is SGHNT and CDR2 YENEEA. This CDR3 has 15 amino acids. Here the CDR3 DNA reads TGTGCCAGCAGCTTATTTGGACAGGGGGCCGGGGAGCTGTTTTTT. Protein sequence: CASSLFGQGAGELFF.

This clone was counted ten times or more. This chain connects TRBV15 to TRBJ2-5; 7 bases line up with TRBD2. From germline, CDR1 is LNHNV and CDR2 YYDKDF (reference sequence). The ends lost 1 base at V and 6 bases at J; junction bases unmatched: 5. The CDR3 has 14 amino acids. CDR3: CATSRVAGVKTQYF. The CDR3, as DNA: TGTGCCACCAGCAGAGTGGCGGGAGTAAAGACCCAGTACTTC.

The chain carries TRBV5-4 and TRBJ1-4, with TRBD1 matching over 7 bases. The CDR3 contains 18 residues. The ends lost 0 bases at V and 7 bases at J; junction bases unmatched: 15. CDR1 is SGHNT and CDR2 is YYREEE in the germline V gene (reference sequence). CDR3 amino acids: CASSLEGALGVRSEKLFF. The CDR3 DNA is TGTGCCAGCAGCTTGGAGGGGGCCCTTGGGGTACGAAGTGAAAAACTGTTTTTT.

In its sample, this clone was seen once. Germline and junction disagree at one end, which may indicate a read error. The rearrangement links TRBV18 to TRBJ1-1; 7 nucleotides match TRBD1. This CDR3 comprises 15 residues. Per the germline V gene, CDR1 is KGHSH and CDR2 is LQKENI. This CDR3 reads CASSQYRGSNAEAFF. Here the CDR3 DNA reads TGTGCCAGCTCACAATACAGGGGTTCGAACGCTGAAGCTTTCTTT.

This chain uses TRBV4-2 with TRBJ1-5; no firm D call. This CDR3 region has 14 residues. Germline loops: CDR1 LGHNA, CDR2 YNFKEQ. Trimming took off 5 bases at V and 2 bases at J, with 10 bases between the two ends. DNA for the CDR3: TGTGCCAGCAGCGCCTCCGGTGGCAATCAGCCCCAGCATTTT. Its protein is CASSASGGNQPQHF.

V is TRBV3-1 (or the pseudogene TRBV3-2) and J is TRBJ1-3, with TRBD1 as a possible D gene (6 bases). The CDR3 runs 15 residues. Trimming shortened V by 0 bases and J by 1 base, and 7 bases separated the two germline ends. CDR1 is LGHDT, CDR2 YNNKEL, per germline (reference sequence). The CDR3 loop reads CASSQEGASGNTIYF. CDR3 in DNA: TGTGCCAGCAGCCAAGAGGGGGCTTCTGGAAACACCATATATTTT.

The chain couples TRBV5-6 to TRBJ1-2, with 9 bases matching TRBD1. Per the germline V gene, CDR1 is SGHDT and CDR2 is YYEEEE. This CDR3 region has 13 residues. The J segment lost 9 bases and the V segment lost 4 bases, leaving 7 bases of the junction unmatched. The CDR3 DNA is TGTGCCAGCAGCGCCGGGACAGGGTTCCGCTACACCTTC. The encoded protein is CASSAGTGFRYTF.

V and J are TRBV15 and TRBJ2-3, with a possible D match to TRBD2 (6 bases). Looked up from germline, CDR1 is LNHNV and CDR2 is YYDKDF (reference sequence). The CDR3 covers 14 residues. Trimming pared 4 bases from V and 0 bases from J, leaving 8 bases between. CDR3 region: CATSTSGSTDTQYF. The CDR3 DNA sequence: TGTGCCACCAGCACAAGCGGGAGCACAGATACGCAGTATTTT.

The chain links TRBV2 to TRBJ2-7; 8 bases are a match to TRBD1. The germline gives CDR1 SNHLY, CDR2 FYNNEI. This CDR3 has 14 residues. The V and J ends lost 7 bases and 2 bases, in that order; junction bases with no gene match: 7. The CDR3 DNA sequence: TGTGCCAGCACTCCGGGACAGGTGCCCTACGAGCAGTACTTC. It yields the protein CASTPGQVPYEQYF.

The chain combines TRBV10-3 with TRBJ1-2, with D maybe TRBD1 (5 bases). The CDR3 has 12 amino acids. The germline V and J ends were trimmed by 7 bases and 7 bases, with 13 bases remaining between them. Germline CDR1 ENHRY, CDR2 SYGVKD. The DNA for the CDR3 is TGTGCCATCAACTCAGGGTCGGGTGGCTACACCTTC. The encoded protein is CAINSGSGGYTF.

Only one count was recorded for this clone. The chain couples TRBV24-1 to TRBJ1-5, with D unclear. The V end was cut by 5 bases, the J end by 8 bases, with 15 bases between. The length of the CDR3 is 14 residues. The V gene's germline CDR1 is KGHDR and CDR2 SFDVKD. CDR3 nucleotide sequence: TGTGCCACCAGTGGTGCCGGGAGTGTGGAGCCCCAGCATTTT. Translating it yields CATSGAGSVEPQHF.